The T cell receptor beta chain described here comes from a study of cytomegalovirus exposure and HLA in healthy donors. Study conclusions and caveats: In a later analysis, at a false discovery rate of 0.05, 15,000 to 20,000 TCR beta sequences matched HLA alleles. Researchers catalogued roughly 150 TCR beta chains as cytomegalovirus-associated. A cluster of highly shared sequence variants was likely a sequencing artifact.

As for this clone: Its antigen is still unknown.

The PCR was carried out with 60 Vbeta primers and 13 Jbeta primers. Sequencing used immunoSEQ multiplex PCR; TCRdb keeps in-frame clones, though not all of them. This repertoire shows some 140,000 clones, 76% found once; its top ten account for 2.5% to 4%. This CDR3 is built from 15 residues. The J segment lost 3 bases and the V segment lost 6 bases, leaving 5 bases of the junction unmatched. CDR1 and CDR2 (germline): MNHEY, SVGAGI. The receptor was isolated from a man aged 40-49 years in good health and CMV-seronegative. The rearrangement links TRBV6-5 to TRBJ2-3, with 11 bases matching TRBD2. Sequencing was performed on PBMCs. The chain's CDR3 is CASRPGLAATDTQYF. The CDR3 coding sequence is TGTGCCAGCAGGCCGGGACTAGCGGCGACAGATACGCAGTATTTT.